This TCR beta chain appears in the sequencing data of a study of OX40 agonist ivuxolimab in advanced cancers. The germline V gene has CDR1 MDHEN and CDR2 SYDVKM. The CDR3 runs to 19 residues. After removal of 7 bases from V and 4 bases from J, the junction contained 23 bases not matched to a gene. The data were produced by immunoSEQ multiplex PCR, yet TCRdb's version contains in-frame clones alone and is incomplete. The sample contains fewer than 65,000 clones, around 87% of which appear only once. This clonotype was sampled from an adult with an advanced solid tumor such as melanoma, head and neck, liver or kidney cancer. This chain uses TRBV28 with TRBJ2-5, with 8 bases that match TRBD1. Specimen: CD4+ or CD8+ T cells sorted from blood, collected in a trial of the OX40 agonist ivuxolimab. The CDR3 region has the DNA TGTGCCAGCACTAAAACGCCGGCTACTAGGACAGGGATAGGAGAGACCCAGTACTTC. It yields the protein CASTKTPATRTGIGETQYF.